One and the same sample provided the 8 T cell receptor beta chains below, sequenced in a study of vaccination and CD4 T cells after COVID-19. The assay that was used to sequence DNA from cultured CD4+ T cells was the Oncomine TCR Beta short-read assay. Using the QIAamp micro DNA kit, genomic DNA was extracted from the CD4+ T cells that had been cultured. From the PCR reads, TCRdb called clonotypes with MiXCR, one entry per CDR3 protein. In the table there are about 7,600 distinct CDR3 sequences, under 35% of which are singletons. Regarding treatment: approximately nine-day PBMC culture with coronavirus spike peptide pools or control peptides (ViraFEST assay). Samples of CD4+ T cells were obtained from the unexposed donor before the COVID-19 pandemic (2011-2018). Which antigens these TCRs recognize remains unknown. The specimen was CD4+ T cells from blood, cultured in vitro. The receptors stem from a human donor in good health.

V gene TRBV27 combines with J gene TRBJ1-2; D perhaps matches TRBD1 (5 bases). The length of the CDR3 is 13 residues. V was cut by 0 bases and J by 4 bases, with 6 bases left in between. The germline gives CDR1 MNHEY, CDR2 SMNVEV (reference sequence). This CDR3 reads CASSLSGAYGYTF. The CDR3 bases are TGTGCCAGCAGTTTATCCGGGGCCTATGGCTACACCTTC.

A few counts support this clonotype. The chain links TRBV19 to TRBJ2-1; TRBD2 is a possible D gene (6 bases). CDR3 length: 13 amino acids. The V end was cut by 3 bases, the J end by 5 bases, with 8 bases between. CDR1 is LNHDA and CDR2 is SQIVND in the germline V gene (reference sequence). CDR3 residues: CASSMGGNNEQFF. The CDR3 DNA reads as TGTGCCAGTAGTATGGGCGGGAACAATGAGCAGTTCTTC.

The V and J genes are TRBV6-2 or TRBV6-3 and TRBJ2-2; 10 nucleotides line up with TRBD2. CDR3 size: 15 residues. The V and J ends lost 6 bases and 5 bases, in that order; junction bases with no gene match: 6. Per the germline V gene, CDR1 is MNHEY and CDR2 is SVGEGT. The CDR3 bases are TGTGCCAGCAGGCTAGCGGGAGTGAGGACCGGGGAGCTGTTTTTT. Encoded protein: CASRLAGVRTGELFF.

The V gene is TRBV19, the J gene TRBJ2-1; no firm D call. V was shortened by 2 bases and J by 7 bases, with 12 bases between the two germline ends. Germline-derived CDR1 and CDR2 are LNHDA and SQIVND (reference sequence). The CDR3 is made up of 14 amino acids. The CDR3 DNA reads TGTGCCAGTAGTATACCTCCGAGATATAATGAGCAGTTCTTC. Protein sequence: CASSIPPRYNEQFF.

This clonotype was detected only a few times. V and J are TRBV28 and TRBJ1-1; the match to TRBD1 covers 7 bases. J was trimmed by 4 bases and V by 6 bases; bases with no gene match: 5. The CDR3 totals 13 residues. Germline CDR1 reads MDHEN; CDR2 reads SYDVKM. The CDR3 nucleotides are TGTGCCAGCAGCTCTACAGGGGTCACTGAAGCTTTCTTT. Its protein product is CASSSTGVTEAFF. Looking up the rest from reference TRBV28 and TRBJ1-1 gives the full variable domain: DVKVTQSSRYLVKRTGEKVFLECVQDMDHENMFWYRQDPGLGLRLIYFSYDVKMKEKGDIPEGYSVSREKKERFSLILESASTNQTSMYLCASSSTGVTEAFFGQGTRLTVV.

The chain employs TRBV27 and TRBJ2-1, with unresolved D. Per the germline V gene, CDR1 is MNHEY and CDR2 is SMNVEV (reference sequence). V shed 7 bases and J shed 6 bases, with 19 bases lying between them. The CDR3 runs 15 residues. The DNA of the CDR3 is TGTGCCAGCACTCAGACACCCCTCTCAACCAATGAGCAGTTCTTC. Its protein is CASTQTPLSTNEQFF.

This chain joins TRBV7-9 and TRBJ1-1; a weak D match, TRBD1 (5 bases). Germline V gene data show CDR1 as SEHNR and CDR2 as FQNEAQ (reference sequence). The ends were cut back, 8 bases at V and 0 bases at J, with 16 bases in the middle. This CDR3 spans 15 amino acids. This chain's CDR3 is CASLPLGGVNTEAFF. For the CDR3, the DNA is TGTGCCAGCCTACCACTAGGAGGGGTGAACACTGAAGCTTTCTTT.

The CDR3 DNA follows: TGCAGTGCCGATCTACTTGGGGGACAGGGTACGGCCTACGAGCAGTACTTC. The encoded protein is CSADLLGGQGTAYEQYF. The V and J genes are TRBV20-1 and TRBJ2-7; 9 bases map to TRBD1. In germline, CDR1 is DFQATT, CDR2 SNEGSKA (reference sequence). This CDR3 has 17 amino acids. With 6 bases clipped from V and 2 bases from J, the junction kept 17 bases outside the gene matches.